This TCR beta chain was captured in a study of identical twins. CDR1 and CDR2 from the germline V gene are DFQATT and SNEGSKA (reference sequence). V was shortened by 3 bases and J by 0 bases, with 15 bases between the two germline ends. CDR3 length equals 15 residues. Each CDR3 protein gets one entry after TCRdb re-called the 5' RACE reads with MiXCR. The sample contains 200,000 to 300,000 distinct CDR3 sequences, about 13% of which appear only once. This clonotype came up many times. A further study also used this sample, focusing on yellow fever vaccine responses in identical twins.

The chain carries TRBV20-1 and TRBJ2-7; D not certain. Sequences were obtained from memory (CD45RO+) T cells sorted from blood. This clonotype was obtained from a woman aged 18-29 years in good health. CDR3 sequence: CSASLPAPGSYEQYF. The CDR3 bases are TGCAGTGCTAGCCTGCCGGCTCCCGGCTCCTACGAGCAGTACTTC.